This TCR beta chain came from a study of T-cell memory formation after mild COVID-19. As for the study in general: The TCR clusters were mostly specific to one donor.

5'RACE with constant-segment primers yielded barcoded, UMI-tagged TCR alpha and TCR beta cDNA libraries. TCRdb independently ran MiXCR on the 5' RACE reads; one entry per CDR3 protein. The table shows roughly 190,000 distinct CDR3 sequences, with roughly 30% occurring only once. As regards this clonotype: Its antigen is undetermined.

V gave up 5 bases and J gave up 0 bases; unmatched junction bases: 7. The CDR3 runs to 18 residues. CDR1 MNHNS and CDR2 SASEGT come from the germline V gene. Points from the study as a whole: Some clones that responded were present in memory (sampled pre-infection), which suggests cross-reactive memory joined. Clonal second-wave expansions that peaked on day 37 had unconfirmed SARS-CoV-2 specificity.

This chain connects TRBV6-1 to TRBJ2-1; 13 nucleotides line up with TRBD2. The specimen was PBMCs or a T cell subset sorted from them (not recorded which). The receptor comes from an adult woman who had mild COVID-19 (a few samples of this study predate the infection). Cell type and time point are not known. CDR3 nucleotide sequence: TGTGCCAGCAGTCCCGGACTAGCGGGGGCCTACTCCTACAATGAGCAGTTCTTC. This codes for CASSPGLAGAYSYNEQFF.